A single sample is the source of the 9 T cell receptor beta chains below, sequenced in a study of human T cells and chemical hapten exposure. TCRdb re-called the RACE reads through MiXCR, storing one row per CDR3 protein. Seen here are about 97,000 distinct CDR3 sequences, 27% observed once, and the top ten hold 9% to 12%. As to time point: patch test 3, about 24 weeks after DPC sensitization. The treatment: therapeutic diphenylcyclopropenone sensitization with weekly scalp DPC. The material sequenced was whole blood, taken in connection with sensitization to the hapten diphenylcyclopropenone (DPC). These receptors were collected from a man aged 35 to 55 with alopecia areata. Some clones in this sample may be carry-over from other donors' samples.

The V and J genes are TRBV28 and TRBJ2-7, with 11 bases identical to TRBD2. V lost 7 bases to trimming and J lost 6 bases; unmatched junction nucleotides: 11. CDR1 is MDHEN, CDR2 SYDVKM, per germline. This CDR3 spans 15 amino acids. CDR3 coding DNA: TGTGCCAGCACCCTCGGGGCTAGCGGGAGGCGCGAGCAGTACTTC. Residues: CASTLGASGRREQYF.

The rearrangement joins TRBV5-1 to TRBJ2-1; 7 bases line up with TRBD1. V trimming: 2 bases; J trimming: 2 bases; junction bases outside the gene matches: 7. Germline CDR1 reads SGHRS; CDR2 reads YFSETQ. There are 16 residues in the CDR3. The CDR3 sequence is CASSLSPGTAYNEQFF. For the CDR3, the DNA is TGCGCCAGCAGCTTATCACCCGGGACAGCCTACAATGAGCAGTTCTTC.

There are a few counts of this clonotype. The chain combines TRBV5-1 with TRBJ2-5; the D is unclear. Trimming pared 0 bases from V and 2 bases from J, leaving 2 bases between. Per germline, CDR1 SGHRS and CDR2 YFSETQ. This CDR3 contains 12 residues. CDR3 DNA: TGCGCCAGCAGCTTGGAGCAAGAGACCCAGTACTTC. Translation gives CASSLEQETQYF. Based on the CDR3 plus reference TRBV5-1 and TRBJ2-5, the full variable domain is KAGVTQTPRYLIKTRGQQVTLSCSPISGHRSVSWYQQTPGQGLQFLFEYFSETQRNKGNFPGRFSGRQFSNSRSEMNVSTLELGDSALYLCASSLEQETQYFGPGTRLLVL.

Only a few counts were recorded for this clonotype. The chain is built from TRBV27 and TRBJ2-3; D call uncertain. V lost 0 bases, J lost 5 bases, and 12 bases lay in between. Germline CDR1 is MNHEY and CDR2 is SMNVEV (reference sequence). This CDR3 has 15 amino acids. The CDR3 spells CASSLSFDRRDTQYF. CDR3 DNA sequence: TGTGCCAGCAGTTTATCTTTCGATCGTCGAGATACGCAGTATTTT.

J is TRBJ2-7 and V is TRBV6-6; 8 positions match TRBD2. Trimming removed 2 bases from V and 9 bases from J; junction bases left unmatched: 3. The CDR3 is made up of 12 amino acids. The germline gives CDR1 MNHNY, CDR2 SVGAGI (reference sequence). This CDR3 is CASSYAGGRQYF. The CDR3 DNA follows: TGTGCCAGCAGTTACGCGGGAGGAAGGCAGTACTTC.

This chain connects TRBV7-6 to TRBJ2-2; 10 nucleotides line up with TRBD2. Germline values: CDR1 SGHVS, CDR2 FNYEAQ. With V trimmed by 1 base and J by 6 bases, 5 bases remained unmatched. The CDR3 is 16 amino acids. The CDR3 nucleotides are TGTGCCAGCAGCTTAGGAGAAGCGGGAGGGGCCGGGGAGCTGTTTTTT. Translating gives CASSLGEAGGAGELFF. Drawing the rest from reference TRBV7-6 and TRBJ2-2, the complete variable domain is GAGVSQSPRYKVTKRGQDVALRCDPISGHVSLYWYRQALGQGPEFLTYFNYEAQQDKSGLPNDRFSAERPEGSISTLTIQRTEQRDSAMYRCASSLGEAGGAGELFFGEGSRLTVL.

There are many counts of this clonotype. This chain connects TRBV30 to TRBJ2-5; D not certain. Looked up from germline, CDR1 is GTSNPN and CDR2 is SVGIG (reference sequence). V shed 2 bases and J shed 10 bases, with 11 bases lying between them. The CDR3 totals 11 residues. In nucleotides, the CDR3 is TGTGCCTGGAGTAGCAGTCGTGGCCAGTACTTC. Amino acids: CAWSSSRGQYF.

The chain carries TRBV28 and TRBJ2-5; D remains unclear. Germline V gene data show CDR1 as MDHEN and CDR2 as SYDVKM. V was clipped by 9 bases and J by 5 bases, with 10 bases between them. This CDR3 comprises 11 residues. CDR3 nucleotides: TGTGCCAGTTCGGATTTGGAGACCCAGTACTTC. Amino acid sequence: CASSDLETQYF.

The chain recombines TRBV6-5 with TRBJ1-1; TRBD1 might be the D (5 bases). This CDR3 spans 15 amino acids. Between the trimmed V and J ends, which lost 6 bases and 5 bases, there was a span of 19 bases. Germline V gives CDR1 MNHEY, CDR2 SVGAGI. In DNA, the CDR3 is TGTGCCAGCAGGGCAGACAGATCAGGGCGGACTGAAGCTTTCTTT. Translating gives CASRADRSGRTEAFF.